Listed below are T cell receptor beta chains from one sample, sequenced in a study of cytotoxic CD8 clonotypes in ibrutinib-treated CLL. Only in-frame clones appear in the TCRdb table, and some are missing; sequencing was by immunoSEQ multiplex PCR. The sample has about 160,000 clones, 88% seen once; the top ten hold about 3%. Sequenced here: PBMCs, sampled at disease progression, from a patient treated with ibrutinib. These receptors were collected from a human donor with chronic lymphocytic leukemia. Each CDR3 is given with its conserved first and last residue. The order of the fields is V gene, J gene, clone size, D gene, CDR3 protein, CDR3 DNA. The D gene is left open where the match is weak. Some rows have no size entry. The others give once, few or many, or a class for an expanded clone.

TRBV18	TRBJ2-2	-	TRBD1	CASSPDWTGRTGELFF	TGTGCCAGCTCACCAGATTGGACAGGACGCACCGGGGAGCTGTTTTTT
TRBV6-5	TRBJ1-1	-	-	CASTEGDENTEAFF	TGTGCCAGCACCGAGGGAGACGAGAACACTGAAGCTTTCTTT
TRBV5-4	TRBJ1-3	few	-	CASSLEGRRKSSGNTIYF	TGTGCCAGCAGCTTGGAGGGCAGAAGAAAGAGCTCTGGAAACACCATATATTTT
TRBV5-1	TRBJ2-7	-	-	CASSLLRDRQVYEQYF	TGCGCCAGCAGCTTGTTACGCGACAGGCAGGTCTACGAGCAGTACTTC
TRBV30	TRBJ1-3	-	TRBD1	CAWSDRGGNTIYF	TGTGCCTGGAGTGACAGGGGTGGAAACACCATATATTTT
TRBV19	TRBJ2-7	-	-	CASSIKGPSSPTYEQYF	TGTGCCAGTAGTATAAAGGGTCCCTCTTCCCCTACCTACGAGCAGTACTTC
TRBV29-1	TRBJ1-3	-	-	CSVHGGGTGNTIYF	TGCAGCGTCCACGGCGGGGGCACTGGAAACACCATATATTTT
TRBV7-8	TRBJ2-1	-	-	CASSVDFLNEQFF	TGTGCCAGCAGCGTAGATTTTTTGAATGAGCAGTTCTTC
TRBV10-3	TRBJ2-2	-	-	CAIRGDPGELFF	TGTGCCATCAGGGGGGATCCCGGGGAGCTGTTTTTT
TRBV5-1	TRBJ2-7	-	TRBD2	CASSLVTGGLAGLTYEQYF	TGCGCCAGCAGCTTGGTTACCGGAGGACTAGCGGGCCTTACCTACGAGCAGTACTTC
TRBV2	TRBJ2-3	-	-	CASISGLAGTDTQYF	TGTGCCAGCATATCGGGGCTAGCAGGCACAGATACGCAGTATTTT
TRBV19	TRBJ1-3	-	-	CASRELLGSGNTIYF	TGTGCCAGTAGGGAATTACTAGGCTCTGGAAACACCATATATTTT
TRBV7-6	TRBJ2-7	-	TRBD1	CASSLALRGTGGEQYF	TGTGCCAGCAGCTTAGCCCTAAGGGGAACAGGGGGCGAGCAGTACTTC
TRBV4-1	TRBJ2-3	-	TRBD1	CASSQGDRGVRDTQYF	TGCGCCAGCAGCCAAGGCGACAGGGGAGTTAGAGATACGCAGTATTTT